The entry below describes one T cell receptor beta chain. What it binds is not known. The sample belongs to a study of T cell responses to AZD1222 COVID-19 vaccine. Study-level findings and limits: Baseline testing showed seropositivity in only five or six AZD1222 recipients. Mostly white British, mostly female donors; authors suggested clonal diversity may be underestimated.

The CDR3 covers 13 residues. Germline CDR1 SQVTM, CDR2 ANQGSEA. Trimming stripped 0 bases from V and 8 bases from J, with 13 bases between. Analyses pooled second doses at about 4 or about 12 weeks. Some clones are missing from TCRdb's copy, which holds only in-frame ones; the method was immunoSEQ multiplex PCR. The sample holds around 70,000 clones, roughly 85% seen once. This clonotype was sampled from an adult who received the AZD1222 COVID-19 vaccine. Sequencing used peripheral blood, obtained 28 days after the second AZD1222 dose. This chain connects TRBV29-1 to TRBJ1-2; tentative D call: TRBD1 (5 bases). The CDR3 DNA reads TGCAGCGTTGAAGAGAGGGGACGAGGGGGCTACACCTTC. It is translated as CSVEERGRGGYTF. The complete variable domain, with remaining parts taken from reference TRBV29-1 and TRBJ1-2, reads SAVISQKPSRDICQRGTSLTIQCQVDSQVTMMFWYRQQPGQSLTLIATANQGSEATYESGFVIDKFPISRPNLTFSTLTVSNMSPEDSSIYLCSVEERGRGGYTFGSGTRLTVV.